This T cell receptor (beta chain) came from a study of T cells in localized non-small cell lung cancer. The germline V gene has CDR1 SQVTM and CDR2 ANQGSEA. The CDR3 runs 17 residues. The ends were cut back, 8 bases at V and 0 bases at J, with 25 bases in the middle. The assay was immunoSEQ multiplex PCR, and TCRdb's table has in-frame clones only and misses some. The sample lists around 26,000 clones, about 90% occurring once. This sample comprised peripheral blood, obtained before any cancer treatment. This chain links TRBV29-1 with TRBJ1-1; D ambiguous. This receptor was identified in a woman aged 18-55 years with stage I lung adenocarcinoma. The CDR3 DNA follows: TGCAGCATCAAAGGCGATCCCGAGAAGATTATGAACACTGAAGCTTTCTTT. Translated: CSIKGDPEKIMNTEAFF.